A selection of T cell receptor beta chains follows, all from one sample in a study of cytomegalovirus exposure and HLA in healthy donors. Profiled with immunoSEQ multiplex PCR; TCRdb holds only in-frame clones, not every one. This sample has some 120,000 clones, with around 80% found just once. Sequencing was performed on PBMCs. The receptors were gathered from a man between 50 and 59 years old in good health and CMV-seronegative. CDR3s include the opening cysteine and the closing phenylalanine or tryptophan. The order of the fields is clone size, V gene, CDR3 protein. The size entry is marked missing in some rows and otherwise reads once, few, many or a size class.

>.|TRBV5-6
CASSLSPGRGNQPQHF
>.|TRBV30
CAWSPAPGGANVLTF
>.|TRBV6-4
CASRNQRGGNTEAFF
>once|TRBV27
CASSFDRGQPQHF
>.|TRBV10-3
CAISVDTQGEAFF
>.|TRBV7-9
CSSSLEYSGYTF
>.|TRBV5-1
CASSTSGTYNEQFF
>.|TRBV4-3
CASSQATRRQNYGYTF
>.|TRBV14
CASSHTSGRPTVDTQYF
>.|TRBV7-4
CASSLGGAEDSNQPQHF
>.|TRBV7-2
CASSLGSEGSSYGYTF
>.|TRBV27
CASSGAQGAGLEQYF
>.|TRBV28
CASSFGQGAETQYF
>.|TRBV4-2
CASSPARGQTQYF
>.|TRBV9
CASSAGVGSGKNEQFF
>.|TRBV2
CASSESKGGGETQYF
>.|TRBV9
CASSVGLAGDSAQYF
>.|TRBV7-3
CASSLGQGTREQFF
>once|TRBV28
CASSLRTTVNTEAFF
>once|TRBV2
CATQGVRGNEQFF
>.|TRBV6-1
CASSVQGYTEAFF
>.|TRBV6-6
CASSYDSSTYEQYF
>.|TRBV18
CASSPRRDRGGRENTEAFF
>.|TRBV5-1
CASSSDSYSYEQYF
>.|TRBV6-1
CASSEGGAGLGHAGYTF
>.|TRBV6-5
CASSYSSMTLNTEAFF
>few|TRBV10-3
CAITGQGNTEAFF
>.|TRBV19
CASSRGGVDGYTF
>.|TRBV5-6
CATGGANTGELFF
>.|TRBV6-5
CAATNQQGRTEAFF
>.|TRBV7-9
CASSSSGRPDTGELFF
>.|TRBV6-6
CASSYRSSNQPQHF
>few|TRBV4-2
CASSHPEAKNIQYF
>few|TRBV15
CATSREKLSRGQYF
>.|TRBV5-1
CASSLSGEYEQYF
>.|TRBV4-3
CASSQGRENTEAFF
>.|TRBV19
CASTLTGPNSGANVLTF
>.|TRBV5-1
CASSLLGEGSYEQYF
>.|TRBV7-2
CASSLTTYTGELFF
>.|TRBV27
CASSFPGRRQYF
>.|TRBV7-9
CASSFGLAGASTQYF
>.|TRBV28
CASSPGGPNEKLFF
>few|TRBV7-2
CASRVGGGGYGYTF
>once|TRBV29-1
CSVNDRASEQYF
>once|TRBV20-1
CSASGQETQYF
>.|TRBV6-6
CASASPRQAGEQYF
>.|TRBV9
CASSVRVATDTQYF
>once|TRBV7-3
CASSLGARFSNATKNIQYF
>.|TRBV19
CAGGQGIQPQHF
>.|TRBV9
CASSVVGQNNEQFF
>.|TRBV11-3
CASSLMEGETQYF
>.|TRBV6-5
CAIGDSYYGHTF
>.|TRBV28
CASSLGTGLPDTQYF
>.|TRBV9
CASGRAYEDDGYTF